The 25 T cell receptor beta chains below come from one sample, sequenced in a study of T-cell reconstitution after alpha-beta-depleted transplantation in children. As it was prepared, the TCRbeta library received unique molecular identifiers. MiXCR, run by TCRdb on the PCR reads, gives a single entry per CDR3 protein. The table has some 450,000 distinct CDR3 sequences, about 45% seen once. The input for sequencing was PBMCs, taken before TCRalphabeta/CD19-depleted stem cell transplant. Receptors were obtained from a girl aged 2-9 years with aplastic anemia, due to receive a stem cell transplant.

The chain combines TRBV20-1 with TRBJ2-7; maybe TRBD1 (6 bases). Germline V gives CDR1 DFQATT, CDR2 SNEGSKA (reference sequence). This CDR3 contains 13 residues. V dropped 1 base and J dropped 3 bases, with 10 bases sitting between them. The CDR3 coding sequence is TGCAGTGCTAGAGGCAGGGACAACTACGAGCAGTACTTC. It is translated as CSARGRDNYEQYF.

This clonotype was detected ten times or more. The chain links TRBV20-1 to TRBJ1-4; D is possibly TRBD1 (6 bases). CDR1 and CDR2 from the germline V gene are DFQATT and SNEGSKA (reference sequence). The CDR3 covers 15 residues. With 0 bases removed from V and 7 bases from J, the gap between germline ends came to 15 bases. The CDR3 DNA follows: TGCAGTGCTAGAGATCGAAGGGGGGCGCTTGAAAAACTGTTTTTT. Protein: CSARDRRGALEKLFF.

This chain uses TRBV10-3 with TRBJ1-1, with a tentative D call TRBD1 (6 bases). The V end was cut by 3 bases, the J end by 1 base, with 9 bases between. The CDR3 is 14 amino acids. The germline V gene encodes CDR1 ENHRY and CDR2 SYGVKD. CDR3 sequence (DNA): TGTGCCATCAGTGAAGGAGGGGGGAACACTGAAGCTTTCTTT. This translates into CAISEGGGNTEAFF.

The sample holds a few counts of this clonotype. The rearrangement joins TRBV28 to TRBJ2-7; TRBD2 matches 9 bases. Trimming removed 4 bases from V and 8 bases from J; junction bases left unmatched: 15. Germline V gene data show CDR1 as MDHEN and CDR2 as SYDVKM. The CDR3 extends over 16 amino acids. CDR3 loop: CASSSLAGASGGQQYF. Here the CDR3 DNA reads TGTGCCAGCAGTTCATTAGCGGGAGCTTCAGGTGGACAGCAGTACTTC.

The rearrangement joins TRBV12-3 or TRBV12-4 to TRBJ1-2; D not certain. The CDR3 sequence is 12 residues long. The ends were cut back, 6 bases at V and 8 bases at J, with 13 bases in the middle. Here the CDR3 reads CASSRESRGYTF. The CDR3, as DNA: TGTGCCAGCAGCCGTGAGTCGAGGGGCTACACCTTC.

A remark on this clonotype: A much larger clone is a single base away; this may be a read error. V gene TRBV29-1 combines with J gene TRBJ2-7, with a tentative D call TRBD2 (6 bases). This CDR3 is built from 11 residues. From germline, CDR1 is SQVTM and CDR2 ANQGSEA. The CDR3 bases are TGCGGTGGCGGGAACAACTACGAGCAGTACTTC. Its protein is CGGGNNYEQYF.

The chain uses TRBV5-1 and TRBJ2-3; D ambiguous. The CDR3 has 13 amino acids. The V gene's germline CDR1 is SGHRS and CDR2 YFSETQ. Trimming shortened V by 5 bases and J by 2 bases, and 9 bases separated the two germline ends. In DNA, the CDR3 is TGCGCCAGCAGGGGCTCCCTCACAGATACGCAGTATTTT. Its translation: CASRGSLTDTQYF.

This clonotype showed up many times. The chain combines TRBV9 with TRBJ1-1; no reliable D call. The germline V and J ends were trimmed by 2 bases and 0 bases, with 8 bases remaining between them. Germline CDR1 is SGDLS and CDR2 is YYNGEE. The CDR3 is 14 residues long. The CDR3 bases are TGTGCCAGCAGCGTCGGGGAAGTGAACACTGAAGCTTTCTTT. Its protein product is CASSVGEVNTEAFF. The variable domain in full, completed from reference TRBV9 and TRBJ1-1, reads DSGVTQTPKHLITATGQRVTLRCSPRSGDLSVYWYQQSLDQGLQFLIQYYNGEERAKGNILERFSAQQFPDLHSELNLSSLELGDSALYFCASSVGEVNTEAFFGQGTRLTVV.

The chain carries TRBV20-1 and TRBJ2-7; the D is unclear. The germline V and J ends were trimmed by 3 bases and 7 bases, with 7 bases remaining between them. Per germline, CDR1 DFQATT and CDR2 SNEGSKA (reference sequence). CDR3 length: 10 amino acids. This chain's CDR3 is CSASDDEQYF. The CDR3 nucleotides are TGCAGTGCTAGCGACGATGAGCAGTACTTC.

This clonotype has a count of ten or more. The J gene is TRBJ2-7, the V gene TRBV7-8; 8 positions match TRBD2. Trimming removed 4 bases from V and 7 bases from J; junction bases left unmatched: 12. This CDR3 spans 15 amino acids. Germline CDR1 reads SGHVS; CDR2 reads FQNEAQ. The chain's CDR3 is CASSSIAGSLGEQYF. The CDR3, as DNA: TGTGCCAGCAGCTCCATAGCGGGATCCCTAGGAGAGCAGTACTTC.

This clonotype has just a few counts. This rearrangement joins TRBV28 to TRBJ2-7; D gene ambiguous. Germline values: CDR1 MDHEN, CDR2 SYDVKM. Trimming took 2 bases from V and 5 from J, leaving 16 bases between them. The CDR3 totals 15 residues. The CDR3 nucleotides are TGTGCCAGCAGTTTACTCACTGGCCAACCGCACGAGCAGTACTTC. Encoded protein: CASSLLTGQPHEQYF.

This clonotype was found many times. The V call is TRBV2, the J call TRBJ2-7; weak D call: TRBD1 (8 bases). This CDR3 region has 12 residues. Germline V gene lookup returns CDR1 SNHLY and CDR2 FYNNEI. With 6 bases removed from V and 9 bases from J, the gap between germline ends came to 15 bases. The CDR3 region is CASSPNRGGQYF. DNA for the CDR3: TGTGCCAGCAGCCCCAACAGGGGGGGGCAGTACTTC.

This chain links TRBV5-5 with TRBJ2-6; D unclear. CDR1 is SGHKS and CDR2 is YYEKEE in the germline V gene (reference sequence). The CDR3 totals 16 residues. Trimming left V 3 bases short and J 4 bases short, with 14 bases between. This CDR3 reads CASSSLLGSGANVLTF. CDR3 in DNA: TGTGCCAGCAGCTCACTGTTGGGGTCCGGGGCCAACGTCCTGACTTTC.

The rearrangement links TRBV20-1 to TRBJ2-7, with 10 bases fitting TRBD2. V lost 3 bases, J lost 1 base, and 6 bases stayed unmatched. This CDR3 has 15 amino acids. Germline V gene lookup returns CDR1 DFQATT and CDR2 SNEGSKA (reference sequence). For the CDR3, the DNA is TGCAGTGCTAGTGGTCTAGCGGGAGTGTCCTACGAGCAGTACTTC. Amino acids: CSASGLAGVSYEQYF.

This clonotype occurred many times. The chain has TRBV12-3 or TRBV12-4 and TRBJ2-7; TRBD2 matches at 7 bases. This CDR3 has 15 amino acids. The V and J ends lost 4 bases and 3 bases, in that order; junction bases with no gene match: 9. CDR3 amino acids: CASSSTGGGSYEQYF. CDR3 sequence (DNA): TGTGCCAGCAGTTCAACTGGGGGAGGGAGCTACGAGCAGTACTTC.

This chain joins TRBV20-1 and TRBJ2-1, with a possible D match to TRBD2 (6 bases). Germline V gene lookup returns CDR1 DFQATT and CDR2 SNEGSKA (reference sequence). The CDR3 loop spans 15 amino acids. Trimming cost V 6 bases and J 0 bases, with 15 bases left between them. In nucleotides, the CDR3 is TGCAGTGCAACTTCTAGCGTGAACTCCTACAATGAGCAGTTCTTC. Its protein product is CSATSSVNSYNEQFF.

V usage is TRBV5-6 and J usage is TRBJ2-5; 9 bases agree with TRBD2. The germline V gene has CDR1 SGHDT and CDR2 YYEEEE. V was clipped by 0 bases and J by 2 bases; unmatched bases: 8. This CDR3 spans 17 amino acids. Here the CDR3 DNA reads TGTGCCAGCAGCTTGGGCTTTAGACTAGCGGTACAAGAGACCCAGTACTTC. Translating it yields CASSLGFRLAVQETQYF.

The V gene is TRBV20-1, the J gene TRBJ2-5; D call uncertain. Deletions cut 6 bases from V and 0 bases from J, with 11 bases between. CDR1 DFQATT and CDR2 SNEGSKA come from the germline V gene (reference sequence). CDR3 length: 13 amino acids. This CDR3 reads CSAIQENQETQYF. Written as DNA, the CDR3 is TGCAGTGCGATCCAGGAGAACCAAGAGACCCAGTACTTC.

The chain joins TRBV15 to TRBJ2-1; 9 nucleotides match TRBD2. J was trimmed by 7 bases and V by 3 bases; bases with no gene match: 10. The CDR3 totals 16 residues. CDR1 is LNHNV, CDR2 YYDKDF, per germline (reference sequence). The CDR3: CATSRLSGSRRNEQFF. Written as DNA, the CDR3 is TGTGCCACCAGCAGGCTTAGCGGGAGCCGGAGGAATGAGCAGTTCTTC.

The chain combines TRBV20-1 with TRBJ2-3; 14 positions match TRBD2. CDR1 is DFQATT, CDR2 SNEGSKA, per germline (reference sequence). The CDR3 covers 18 residues. Trimming cost V 1 base and J 6 bases; bases outside gene matches: 12. Here the CDR3 DNA reads TGCAGTGCTAGAGGGGGTGCTAGACTAGCGGGAGGGGGGGATACGCAGTATTTT. It codes for CSARGGARLAGGGDTQYF.

The chain uses TRBV5-1 and TRBJ2-1; D gene uncertain. CDR1 is SGHRS and CDR2 is YFSETQ in the germline V gene. V was cut by 0 bases and J by 0 bases, with 13 bases left in between. The CDR3 has 17 residues. CDR3 in DNA: TGCGCCAGCAGCTTGGCTTGGCCCCAAAGCTCCTACAATGAGCAGTTCTTC. The encoded protein is CASSLAWPQSSYNEQFF.

V usage is TRBV5-1 and J usage is TRBJ2-7; 7 bases map to TRBD1. Germline values: CDR1 SGHRS, CDR2 YFSETQ. CDR3 length: 15 residues. Trimming cost V 0 bases and J 3 bases; bases outside gene matches: 6. CDR3 nucleotides: TGCGCCAGCAGCTTGGAAGGGACAGCCCGCTACGAGCAGTACTTC. Translated: CASSLEGTARYEQYF. Full variable domain (outside the CDR3, taken from reference TRBV5-1 and TRBJ2-7): KAGVTQTPRYLIKTRGQQVTLSCSPISGHRSVSWYQQTPGQGLQFLFEYFSETQRNKGNFPGRFSGRQFSNSRSEMNVSTLELGDSALYLCASSLEGTARYEQYFGPGTRLTVT.

There are many counts of this clonotype. The chain combines TRBV9 with TRBJ2-7; either TRBD1 or TRBD2 may fit D (7 bases each). The CDR3 covers 15 residues. V lost 4 bases, J lost 2 bases, and 16 bases lay in between. Germline assignment: CDR1 SGDLS and CDR2 YYNGEE. CDR3 coding DNA: TGTGCCAGCAGCCTTCGGGGAGGGGGCCCCTACGAGCAGTACTTC. Its protein is CASSLRGGGPYEQYF.

This clonotype was recorded a few times. The gene calls are TRBV20-1 and TRBJ2-2, with 9 bases aligning to TRBD2. Per the germline V gene, CDR1 is DFQATT and CDR2 is SNEGSKA (reference sequence). Losses at the gene ends were 0 bases for V and 6 bases for J; bases not matched to a gene: 17. The CDR3 is 19 amino acids. This CDR3 reads CSARDPWGRREGWPGELFF. The DNA for the CDR3 is TGCAGTGCTAGAGATCCTTGGGGGAGGCGGGAGGGGTGGCCCGGGGAGCTGTTTTTT.

In its sample, this clonotype was seen a few times. The CDR3 DNA sequence: TGTGCCAGCAGCTTGGCTCCTCGGGGGTTTGGGAATGAGCAGTTCTTC. Its protein is CASSLAPRGFGNEQFF. This rearrangement joins TRBV7-2 to TRBJ2-1; possible D gene TRBD2, 6 bases. This CDR3 is 16 amino acids long. Germline V gives CDR1 SGHTA, CDR2 FQGNSA. Between the trimmed V and J ends, which lost 3 bases and 7 bases, there was a span of 19 bases.